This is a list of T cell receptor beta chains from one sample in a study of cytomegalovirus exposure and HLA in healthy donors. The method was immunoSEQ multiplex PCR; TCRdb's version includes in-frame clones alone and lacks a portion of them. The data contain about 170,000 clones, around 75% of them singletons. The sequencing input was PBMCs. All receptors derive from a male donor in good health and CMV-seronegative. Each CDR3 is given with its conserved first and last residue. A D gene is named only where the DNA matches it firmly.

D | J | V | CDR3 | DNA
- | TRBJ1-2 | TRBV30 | CAWSQGYGYTF | TGTGCCTGGAGTCAGGGGTATGGCTACACCTTC
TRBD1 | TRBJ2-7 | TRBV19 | CASRVAGQGSYEQYF | TGTGCCAGTAGGGTCGCTGGACAGGGCTCCTACGAGCAGTACTTC
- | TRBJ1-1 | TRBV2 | CASSEIPRPRGTEAFF | TGTGCCAGCAGTGAAATCCCCAGACCCCGGGGTACTGAAGCTTTCTTT
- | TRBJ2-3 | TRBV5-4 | CASSSLGTDTQYF | TGTGCCAGCAGCTCCCTTGGCACAGATACGCAGTATTTT
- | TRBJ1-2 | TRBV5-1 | CASSLLKDSKGGIYGYTF | TGCGCCAGCAGCTTGCTCAAGGACAGCAAAGGGGGTATCTATGGCTACACCTTC
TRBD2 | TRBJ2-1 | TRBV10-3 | CAIGDRGGPHEQFF | TGTGCCATCGGTGATCGGGGGGGCCCGCATGAGCAGTTCTTC
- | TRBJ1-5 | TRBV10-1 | CASSEYSSAHNSNQPQHF | TGCGCCAGCAGTGAGTATTCTTCCGCACATAATAGCAATCAGCCCCAGCATTTT
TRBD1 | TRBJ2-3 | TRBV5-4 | CASSWRQGADTQYF | TGTGCCAGCAGCTGGAGACAGGGTGCAGATACGCAGTATTTT
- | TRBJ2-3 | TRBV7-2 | CASSLVVRSAGAQALTQYF | TGTGCCAGCAGCTTAGTAGTTCGTTCCGCGGGGGCCCAGGCTTTAACGCAGTATTTT
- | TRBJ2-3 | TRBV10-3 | CAIRITGESTDTQYF | TGTGCCATCAGAATTACAGGAGAAAGCACAGATACGCAGTATTTT
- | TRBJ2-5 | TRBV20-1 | CSAAARETQYF | TGCAGTGCCGCCGCCAGGGAGACCCAGTACTTC
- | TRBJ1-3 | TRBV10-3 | CAISEFRENTIYF | TGTGCCATCAGTGAGTTTAGGGAGAACACCATATATTTT